This T cell receptor beta chain stems from a study of response to subunit inactivated influenza vaccine. General study points: It was the authors' suggestion that each seasonal influenza vaccination recruits few new T cells.

TCRdb itself ran the RT-PCR reads through MiXCR, one entry per CDR3 protein. The table shows roughly 500,000 distinct CDR3 sequences, with more than 15% occurring only once. V lost 5 bases and J 2 bases, leaving 15 bases between the germline ends. The CDR3 runs 16 residues. The germline V gene encodes CDR1 LNHDA and CDR2 SQIVND (reference sequence). To note about this clonotype: What it recognizes is unknown.

J is TRBJ1-4 and V is TRBV19; tentatively, D is TRBD1 (6 bases). The receptor's source is a man aged 45 to 70 who received an inactivated influenza vaccine. The starting material was CD4+ T cells sorted from PBMCs, obtained less than 30 months after vaccination. The CDR3 reads CASSPRGQRTNEKLFF. DNA of the CDR3: TGTGCCAGTAGTCCTCGGGGGCAGAGGACTAATGAAAAACTGTTTTTT. The full variable domain, in which reference TRBV19 and TRBJ1-4 provide the parts outside the CDR3, is DGGITQSPKYLFRKEGQNVTLSCEQNLNHDAMYWYRQDPGQGLRLIYYSQIVNDFQKGDIAEGYSVSREKKESFPLTVTSAQKNPTAFYLCASSPRGQRTNEKLFFGSGTQLSVL.